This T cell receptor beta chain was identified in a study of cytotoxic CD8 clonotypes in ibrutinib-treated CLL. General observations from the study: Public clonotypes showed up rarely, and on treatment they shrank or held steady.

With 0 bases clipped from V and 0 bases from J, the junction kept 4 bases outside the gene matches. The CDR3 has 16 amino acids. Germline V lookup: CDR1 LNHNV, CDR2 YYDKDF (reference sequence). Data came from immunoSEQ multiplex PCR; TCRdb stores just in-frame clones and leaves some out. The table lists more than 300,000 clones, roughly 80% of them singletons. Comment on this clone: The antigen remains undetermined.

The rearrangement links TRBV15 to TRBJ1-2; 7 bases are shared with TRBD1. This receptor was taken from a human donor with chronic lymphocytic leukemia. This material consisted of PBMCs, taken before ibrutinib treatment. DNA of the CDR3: TGTGCCACCAGCAGAGATTTCACAGGGGCTAACTATGGCTACACCTTC. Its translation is CATSRDFTGANYGYTF.